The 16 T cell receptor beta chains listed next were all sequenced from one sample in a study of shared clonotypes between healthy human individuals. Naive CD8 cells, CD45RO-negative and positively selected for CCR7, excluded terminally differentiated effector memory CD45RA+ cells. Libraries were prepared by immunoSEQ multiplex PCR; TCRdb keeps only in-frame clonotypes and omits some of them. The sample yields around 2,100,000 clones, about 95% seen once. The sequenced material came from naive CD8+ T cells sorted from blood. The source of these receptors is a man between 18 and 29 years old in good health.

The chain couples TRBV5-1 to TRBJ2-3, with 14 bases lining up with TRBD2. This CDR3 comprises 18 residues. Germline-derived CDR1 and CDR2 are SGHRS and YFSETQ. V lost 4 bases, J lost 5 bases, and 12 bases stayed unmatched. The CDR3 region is CASSQYPQTSGREDTQYF. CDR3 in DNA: TGCGCCAGCAGCCAATACCCGCAGACTAGCGGGAGGGAAGATACGCAGTATTTT.

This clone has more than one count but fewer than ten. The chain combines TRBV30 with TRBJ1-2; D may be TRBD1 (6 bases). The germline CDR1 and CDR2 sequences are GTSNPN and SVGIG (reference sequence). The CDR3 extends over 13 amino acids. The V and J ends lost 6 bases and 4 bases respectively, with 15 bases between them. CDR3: CACRGREGYGYTF. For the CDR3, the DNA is TGTGCCTGCCGGGGGCGAGAGGGCTATGGCTACACCTTC. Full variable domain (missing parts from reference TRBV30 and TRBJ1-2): SQTIHQWPATLVQPVGSPLSLECTVEGTSNPNLYWYRQAAGRGLQLLFYSVGIGQISSEVPQNLSASRPQDRQFILSSKKLLLSDSGFYLCACRGREGYGYTFGSGTRLTVV.

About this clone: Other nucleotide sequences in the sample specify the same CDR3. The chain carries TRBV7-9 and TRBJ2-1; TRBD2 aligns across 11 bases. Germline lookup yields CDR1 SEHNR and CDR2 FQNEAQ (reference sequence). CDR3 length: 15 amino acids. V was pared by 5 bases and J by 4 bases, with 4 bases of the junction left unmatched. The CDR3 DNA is TGTGCCAGCAGCCCCCGGACTAGCGGGTACAATGAGCAGTTCTTC. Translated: CASSPRTSGYNEQFF.

CDR3: CASSLAGAGLGYGYTF. In DNA, the CDR3 is TGTGCCAGCAGCTTAGCGGGGGCAGGGCTGGGCTATGGCTACACCTTC. The chain uses TRBV7-9 and TRBJ1-2; tentative D call: TRBD1 (6 bases). Germline V gene data show CDR1 as SEHNR and CDR2 as FQNEAQ (reference sequence). The CDR3 loop spans 16 amino acids. Trimming left V 0 bases short and J 4 bases short, with 15 bases between.

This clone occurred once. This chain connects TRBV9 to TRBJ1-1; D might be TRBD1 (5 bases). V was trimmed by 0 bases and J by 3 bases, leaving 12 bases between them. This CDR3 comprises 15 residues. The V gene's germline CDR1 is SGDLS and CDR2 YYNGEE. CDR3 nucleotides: TGTGCCAGCAGCGTAGAAGGGGCCTCGGACACTGAAGCTTTCTTT. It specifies CASSVEGASDTEAFF.

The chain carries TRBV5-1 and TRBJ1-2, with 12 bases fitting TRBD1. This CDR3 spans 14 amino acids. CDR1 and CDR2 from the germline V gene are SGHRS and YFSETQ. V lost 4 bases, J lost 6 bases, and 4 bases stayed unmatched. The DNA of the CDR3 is TGCGCCAGCAGCCAGGGACAGGGGGCGGATGGCTACACCTTC. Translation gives CASSQGQGADGYTF.

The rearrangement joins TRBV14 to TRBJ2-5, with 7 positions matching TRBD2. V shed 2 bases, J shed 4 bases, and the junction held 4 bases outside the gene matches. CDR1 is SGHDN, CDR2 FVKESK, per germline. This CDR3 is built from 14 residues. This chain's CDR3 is CASSQIAGVETQYF. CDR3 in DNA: TGTGCCAGCAGCCAAATTGCGGGAGTAGAGACCCAGTACTTC. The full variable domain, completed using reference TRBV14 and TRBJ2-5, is EAGVTQFPSHSVIEKGQTVTLRCDPISGHDNLYWYRRVMGKEIKFLLHFVKESKQDESGMPNNRFLAERTGGTYSTLKVQPAELEDSGVYFCASSQIAGVETQYFGPGTRLLVL.

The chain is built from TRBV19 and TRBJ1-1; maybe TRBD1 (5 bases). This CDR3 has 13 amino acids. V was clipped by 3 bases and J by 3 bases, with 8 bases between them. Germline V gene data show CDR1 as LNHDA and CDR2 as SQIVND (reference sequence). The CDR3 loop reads CASSMTDYTEAFF. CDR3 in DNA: TGTGCCAGTAGTATGACAGATTACACTGAAGCTTTCTTT.

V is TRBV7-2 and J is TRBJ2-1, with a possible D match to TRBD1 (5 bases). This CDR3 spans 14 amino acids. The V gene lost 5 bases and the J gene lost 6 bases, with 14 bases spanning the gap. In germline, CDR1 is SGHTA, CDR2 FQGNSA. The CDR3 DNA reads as TGTGCCAGCAGCCAAGGACAATTCCCCAATGAGCAGTTCTTC. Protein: CASSQGQFPNEQFF.

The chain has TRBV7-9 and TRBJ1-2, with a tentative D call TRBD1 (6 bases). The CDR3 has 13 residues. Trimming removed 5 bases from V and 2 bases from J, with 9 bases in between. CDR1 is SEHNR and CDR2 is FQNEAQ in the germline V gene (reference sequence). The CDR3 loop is CASSPTGNYGYTF. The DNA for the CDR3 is TGTGCCAGCAGCCCCACAGGGAACTATGGCTACACCTTC.

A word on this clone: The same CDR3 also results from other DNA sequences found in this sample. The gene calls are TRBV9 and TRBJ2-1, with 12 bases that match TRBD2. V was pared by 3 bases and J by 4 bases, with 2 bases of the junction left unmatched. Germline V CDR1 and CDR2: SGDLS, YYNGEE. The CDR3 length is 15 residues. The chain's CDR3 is CASSGLAGAYNEQFF. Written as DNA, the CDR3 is TGTGCCAGCAGCGGACTAGCGGGAGCGTACAATGAGCAGTTCTTC. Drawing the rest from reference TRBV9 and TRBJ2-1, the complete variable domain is DSGVTQTPKHLITATGQRVTLRCSPRSGDLSVYWYQQSLDQGLQFLIQYYNGEERAKGNILERFSAQQFPDLHSELNLSSLELGDSALYFCASSGLAGAYNEQFFGPGTRLTVL.

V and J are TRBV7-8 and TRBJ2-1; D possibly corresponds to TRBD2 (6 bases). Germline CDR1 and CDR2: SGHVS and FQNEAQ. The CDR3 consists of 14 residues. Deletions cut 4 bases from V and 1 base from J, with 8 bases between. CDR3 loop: CASSYGGSYNEQFF. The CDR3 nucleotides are TGTGCCAGCAGCTACGGGGGTTCCTACAATGAGCAGTTCTTC.

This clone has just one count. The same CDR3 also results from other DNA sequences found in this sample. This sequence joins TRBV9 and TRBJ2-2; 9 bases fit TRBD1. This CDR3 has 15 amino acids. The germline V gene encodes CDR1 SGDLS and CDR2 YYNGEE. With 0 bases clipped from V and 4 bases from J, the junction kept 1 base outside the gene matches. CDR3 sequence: CASSVEGQGTGELFF. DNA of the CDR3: TGTGCCAGCAGCGTAGAGGGACAGGGCACCGGGGAGCTGTTTTTT.

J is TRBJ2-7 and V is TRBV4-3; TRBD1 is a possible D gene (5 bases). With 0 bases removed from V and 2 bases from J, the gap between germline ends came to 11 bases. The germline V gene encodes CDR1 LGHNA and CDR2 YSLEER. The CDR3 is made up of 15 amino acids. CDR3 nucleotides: TGCGCCAGCAGCCAAGATTCGGCAGGGCCCTACGAGCAGTACTTC. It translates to CASSQDSAGPYEQYF.

CDR3 coding DNA: TGCAGCGTTGAAGAAGCGTGGACAGGGAGCCCCTACGCGAACACCGGGGAGCTGTTTTTT. It codes for CSVEEAWTGSPYANTGELFF. J is TRBJ2-2 and V is TRBV29-1, with 8 bases lining up with TRBD1. Germline-derived CDR1 and CDR2 are SQVTM and ANQGSEA. This CDR3 has 20 residues. V gave up 0 bases and J gave up 0 bases; unmatched junction bases: 15.

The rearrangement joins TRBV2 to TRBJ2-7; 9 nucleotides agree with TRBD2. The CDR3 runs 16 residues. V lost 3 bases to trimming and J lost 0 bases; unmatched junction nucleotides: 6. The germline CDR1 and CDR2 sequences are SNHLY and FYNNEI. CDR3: CASSETLAGSSYEQYF. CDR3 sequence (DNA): TGTGCCAGCAGTGAGACGCTAGCGGGGAGCTCCTACGAGCAGTACTTC.